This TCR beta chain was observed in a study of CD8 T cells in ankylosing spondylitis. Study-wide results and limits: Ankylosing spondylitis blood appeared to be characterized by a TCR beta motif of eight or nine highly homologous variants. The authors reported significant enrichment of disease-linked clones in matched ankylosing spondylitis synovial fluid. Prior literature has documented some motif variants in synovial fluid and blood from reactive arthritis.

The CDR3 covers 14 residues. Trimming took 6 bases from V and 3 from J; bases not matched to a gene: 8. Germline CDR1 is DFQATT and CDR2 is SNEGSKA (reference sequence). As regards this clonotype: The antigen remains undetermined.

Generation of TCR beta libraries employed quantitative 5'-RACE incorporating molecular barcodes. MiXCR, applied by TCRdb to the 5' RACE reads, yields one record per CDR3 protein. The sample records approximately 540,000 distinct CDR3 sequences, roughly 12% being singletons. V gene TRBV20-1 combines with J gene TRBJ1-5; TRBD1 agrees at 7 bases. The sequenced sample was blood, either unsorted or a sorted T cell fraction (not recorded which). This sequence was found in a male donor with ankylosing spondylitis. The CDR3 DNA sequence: TGCAGTGCCCTTACCGGGACAGCCAATCAGCCCCAGCATTTT. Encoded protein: CSALTGTANQPQHF.